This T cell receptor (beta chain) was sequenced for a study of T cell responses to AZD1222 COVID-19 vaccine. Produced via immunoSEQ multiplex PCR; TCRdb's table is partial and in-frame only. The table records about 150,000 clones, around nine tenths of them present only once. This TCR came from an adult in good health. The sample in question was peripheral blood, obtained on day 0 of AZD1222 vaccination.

Written as DNA, the CDR3 is TGTGCCACCCAAGGCGGCGCTACTGAAAAACTGTTTTTT. Translating it yields CATQGGATEKLFF. The chain recombines TRBV28 with TRBJ1-4; D remains ambiguous. Germline-derived CDR1 and CDR2 are MDHEN and SYDVKM. V lost 10 bases to trimming and J lost 7 bases, with 16 bases between them. CDR3 length: 13 amino acids.